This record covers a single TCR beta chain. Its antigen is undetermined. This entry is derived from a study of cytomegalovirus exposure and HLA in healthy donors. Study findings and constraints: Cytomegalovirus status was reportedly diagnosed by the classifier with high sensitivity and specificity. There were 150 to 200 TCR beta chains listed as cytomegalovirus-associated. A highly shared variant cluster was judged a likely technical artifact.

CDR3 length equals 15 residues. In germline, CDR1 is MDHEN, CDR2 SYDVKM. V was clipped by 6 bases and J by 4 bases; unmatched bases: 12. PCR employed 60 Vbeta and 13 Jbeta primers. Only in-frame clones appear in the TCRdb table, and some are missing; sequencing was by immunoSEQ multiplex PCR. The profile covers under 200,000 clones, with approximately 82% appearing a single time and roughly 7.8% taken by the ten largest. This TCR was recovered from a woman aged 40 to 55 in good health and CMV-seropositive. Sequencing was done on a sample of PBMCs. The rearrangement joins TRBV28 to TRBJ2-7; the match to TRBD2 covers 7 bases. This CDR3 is CASRSSGIQFYEQYF. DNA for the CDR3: TGTGCCAGCAGATCAAGCGGGATTCAGTTTTACGAGCAGTACTTC.